Below, 23 T cell receptor beta chains from the same sample are listed, as sequenced in a study of T cell responses to AZD1222 COVID-19 vaccine. Generated by immunoSEQ multiplex PCR, the TCRdb table keeps only in-frame clones and is missing some. Seen here are about 88,000 clones, just over 90% observed once, and the top ten hold roughly 5.2%. Specimen: peripheral blood, collected on day 0 of AZD1222 vaccination. The receptors were sampled from an adult in good health.

The chain recombines TRBV7-2 with TRBJ2-6; 9 bases align to TRBD1. V gave up 6 bases and J gave up 0 bases; unmatched junction bases: 6. The CDR3 contains 17 residues. Germline loops: CDR1 SGHTA, CDR2 FQGNSA. The CDR3 nucleotides read TGTGCCAGCAGTTCACAGGGGGCCTCCTCTGGGGCCAACGTCCTGACTTTC. The encoded protein is CASSSQGASSGANVLTF.

The chain has TRBV19 and TRBJ2-7; 12 nucleotides agree with TRBD2. From germline, CDR1 is LNHDA and CDR2 SQIVND (reference sequence). V shed 6 bases and J 4 bases; nucleotides not matched to a gene: 10. CDR3 length: 16 residues. CDR3 protein: CASSRLAGAGFYEQYF. The DNA for the CDR3 is TGTGCCAGTAGCAGACTAGCGGGGGCGGGGTTTTACGAGCAGTACTTC.

This rearrangement joins TRBV7-9 to TRBJ2-1, with 11 nucleotides matching TRBD2. V lost 6 bases and J lost 4; bases outside the gene matches: 5. This CDR3 contains 15 residues. Germline CDR1 SEHNR, CDR2 FQNEAQ (reference sequence). The CDR3 spells CASRVAGGIYNEQFF. The CDR3 DNA follows: TGTGCCAGCAGGGTAGCGGGAGGGATTTACAATGAGCAGTTCTTC.

The V call is TRBV7-9, the J call TRBJ2-1; a possible D gene is TRBD1 (7 bases). CDR3 size: 16 residues. The germline gives CDR1 SEHNR, CDR2 FQNEAQ (reference sequence). Deletions cut 1 base from V and 1 base from J, with 11 bases between. CDR3 DNA sequence: TGTGCCAGCAGCTTAGAGACAGGGAGGTCCTACAATGAGCAGTTCTTC. It codes for CASSLETGRSYNEQFF.

The J gene is TRBJ2-7, the V gene TRBV11-1, with 14 nucleotides matching TRBD2. Germline lookup yields CDR1 SGHAT and CDR2 FQDESV (reference sequence). This CDR3 has 13 residues. V gave up 8 bases and J gave up 6 bases; unmatched junction bases: 3. In DNA, the CDR3 is TGTGCCAGCCGACTAGCGGGAGGGAGCGAGCAGTACTTC. Its protein is CASRLAGGSEQYF. The full variable domain, its missing parts supplied by reference TRBV11-1 and TRBJ2-7, is EAEVAQSPRYKITEKSQAVAFWCDPISGHATLYWYRQILGQGPELLVQFQDESVVDDSQLPKDRFSAERLKGVDSTLKIQPAELGDSAMYLCASRLAGGSEQYFGPGTRLTVT.

The CDR3 nucleotides are TGCAGCGTTGTAACTGATTCTGGAAACACCATATATTTT. Its protein is CSVVTDSGNTIYF. This chain connects TRBV29-1 to TRBJ1-3; D is uncertain. Trimming removed 4 bases from V and 1 base from J, with 8 bases in between. Germline CDR1 is SQVTM and CDR2 is ANQGSEA. This CDR3 is 13 amino acids long.

V and J are TRBV15 and TRBJ2-1, with D possibly TRBD2 on 6 matching bases. Germline V gene lookup returns CDR1 LNHNV and CDR2 YYDKDF (reference sequence). Between the trimmed V and J ends, which lost 2 bases and 3 bases, there was a span of 14 bases. CDR3 length: 16 amino acids. CDR3 DNA: TGTGCCACCAGCAGATCCTCTGGGACTCTCTACAATGAGCAGTTCTTC. Its translation is CATSRSSGTLYNEQFF.

The gene calls are TRBV7-9 and TRBJ2-1; D remains unclear. CDR1 and CDR2 from the germline V gene are SEHNR and FQNEAQ (reference sequence). Trimming removed 8 bases at V and 10 bases at J, with 15 bases between. The CDR3 length is 12 residues. The CDR3 loop is CASGDGSREQFF. The CDR3 nucleotides are TGTGCCAGCGGCGACGGGTCCAGGGAGCAGTTCTTC.

CDR3 DNA sequence: TGTGCCAGCAGTTTACGCGGGACAGGGATCTACGAGCAGTACTTC. This translates into CASSLRGTGIYEQYF. The chain links TRBV27 to TRBJ2-7; TRBD1 agrees at 9 bases. Germline CDR1 reads MNHEY; CDR2 reads SMNVEV (reference sequence). This CDR3 spans 15 amino acids. J was trimmed by 3 bases and V by 2 bases; bases with no gene match: 5.

This rearrangement joins TRBV5-4 to TRBJ2-7, with TRBD2 identical over 8 bases. Germline CDR1 reads SGHNT; CDR2 reads YYREEE (reference sequence). J gave up 6 bases and V 2 bases, and 7 bases lay outside the gene matches. The CDR3 runs to 14 residues. CDR3 amino acids: CASSFPGRVGEQYF. CDR3 in DNA: TGTGCCAGCAGCTTTCCCGGGAGGGTAGGCGAGCAGTACTTC.

Only a few counts were recorded for this clone. The chain links TRBV6-1 to TRBJ2-7; D remains ambiguous. The germline CDR1 and CDR2 sequences are MNHNS and SASEGT. Trimming took 2 bases from V and 2 from J, leaving 7 bases between them. The CDR3 consists of 13 residues. The chain's CDR3 is CASSENIPYEQYF. The CDR3 nucleotides read TGTGCCAGCAGTGAAAATATTCCCTACGAGCAGTACTTC.

The chain employs TRBV19 and TRBJ1-1; weak D call: TRBD1 (6 bases). The CDR3 contains 17 residues. Germline V gene lookup returns CDR1 LNHDA and CDR2 SQIVND (reference sequence). Trimming stripped 1 base from V and 2 bases from J, with 17 bases between. CDR3 residues: CASSIALPGDFNTEAFF. CDR3 in DNA: TGTGCCAGTAGTATAGCCCTACCAGGGGACTTTAACACTGAAGCTTTCTTT.

This chain joins TRBV2 and TRBJ1-6; 7 bases match TRBD1. V shed 6 bases and J 5 bases; nucleotides not matched to a gene: 4. Germline V gene lookup returns CDR1 SNHLY and CDR2 FYNNEI. The CDR3 sequence is 14 residues long. The CDR3 reads CASRAQGNNSPLHF. CDR3 DNA sequence: TGTGCCAGCAGGGCACAGGGGAATAATTCACCCCTCCACTTT.

DNA for the CDR3: TGCGCCAGCAGCCCCCTCGGGACGCGGAACGATCAGCCCCAGCATTTT. This sequence encodes CASSPLGTRNDQPQHF. This chain joins TRBV4-1 and TRBJ1-5, with a tentative D call TRBD1 (5 bases). V was pared by 4 bases and J by 5 bases, with 18 bases between. The germline CDR1 and CDR2 sequences are MGHRA and YSYEKL. The CDR3 covers 16 residues.

CDR3 in DNA: TGTGCCAGTAGTATCTCACGGGGAGAGACCTACGAGCAGTACTTC. Encoded protein: CASSISRGETYEQYF. This chain links TRBV19 with TRBJ2-7, with D possibly matching TRBD2 (5 bases). CDR1 and CDR2 (germline): LNHDA, SQIVND (reference sequence). CDR3 length: 15 amino acids. The V end was cut by 3 bases, the J end by 2 bases, with 14 bases between.

The chain joins TRBV27 to TRBJ1-2; no clear D gene. CDR1 and CDR2 from the germline V gene are MNHEY and SMNVEV (reference sequence). The length of the CDR3 is 12 residues. V lost 6 bases and J lost 13, with 18 bases in between. The CDR3 spells CASRGRTAVFTF. CDR3 bases: TGTGCCAGCAGGGGTCGGACGGCTGTATTCACCTTC.

The V gene is TRBV18, the J gene TRBJ2-2; 12 bases match TRBD2. The CDR3 totals 19 residues. Germline trimming cut 3 bases from V and 5 bases from J; bases unmatched to any gene: 13. From germline, CDR1 is KGHSH and CDR2 LQKENI. CDR3 sequence reads: CASSPASGRATQLTGELFF. As DNA, the CDR3 is TGTGCCAGCTCACCCGCTAGCGGGAGGGCTACCCAATTGACCGGGGAGCTGTTTTTT.

The chain recombines TRBV18 with TRBJ1-3; 12 nucleotides agree with TRBD1. The J segment lost 0 bases and the V segment lost 4 bases, leaving 10 bases of the junction unmatched. The CDR3 runs 19 residues. CDR1 and CDR2 from the germline V gene are KGHSH and LQKENI. CDR3 amino acids: CASSLSGTGGSVSGNTIYF. The CDR3 DNA reads as TGTGCCAGCTCACTATCCGGGACAGGGGGCTCTGTCTCTGGAAACACCATATATTTT.

The chain carries TRBV9 and TRBJ1-3; D gene uncertain. CDR1 and CDR2 (germline): SGDLS, YYNGEE. V lost 1 base, J lost 4 bases, and 9 bases lay in between. The CDR3 totals 14 residues. CDR3 DNA sequence: TGTGCCAGCAGCGTATCGGGTGAGGGAAACACCATATATTTT. Protein sequence: CASSVSGEGNTIYF.

This sequence joins TRBV6-2 or TRBV6-3 and TRBJ1-2; 8 positions agree with TRBD1. Germline CDR1 is MNHEY and CDR2 is SVGEGT. J was trimmed by 6 bases and V by 7 bases; bases with no gene match: 13. The CDR3 has 15 amino acids. The CDR3 nucleotides read TGTGCCAGCACCCCCTTAAGACAGGGGACCAATGGCTACACCTTC. Its translation is CASTPLRQGTNGYTF.

In its sample, this clone was seen once. This chain uses TRBV20-1 with TRBJ2-7, with a possible D match to TRBD1 (5 bases). There are 10 residues in the CDR3. V was shortened by 3 bases and J by 7 bases, with 7 bases between the two germline ends. CDR1 is DFQATT, CDR2 SNEGSKA, per germline (reference sequence). Written as DNA, the CDR3 is TGCAGTGCTAGTTCAGGGGAGCAGTACTTC. It codes for CSASSGEQYF.

This chain links TRBV18 with TRBJ2-3; 12 bases are shared with TRBD2. The CDR3 runs 17 residues. From germline, CDR1 is KGHSH and CDR2 LQKENI. V lost 2 bases and J lost 1; bases outside the gene matches: 4. This CDR3 reads CASSPFASGRGTDTQYF. Written as DNA, the CDR3 is TGTGCCAGCTCACCATTCGCTAGCGGGAGGGGCACAGATACGCAGTATTTT.

This rearrangement joins TRBV15 to TRBJ1-4; D gene uncertain. CDR1 and CDR2 (germline): LNHNV, YYDKDF (reference sequence). V shed 1 base and J shed 8 bases, with 8 bases lying between them. CDR3 size: 13 residues. CDR3 region: CATSRGWEEKLFF. The CDR3 DNA follows: TGTGCCACCAGCAGAGGCTGGGAAGAAAAACTGTTTTTT.